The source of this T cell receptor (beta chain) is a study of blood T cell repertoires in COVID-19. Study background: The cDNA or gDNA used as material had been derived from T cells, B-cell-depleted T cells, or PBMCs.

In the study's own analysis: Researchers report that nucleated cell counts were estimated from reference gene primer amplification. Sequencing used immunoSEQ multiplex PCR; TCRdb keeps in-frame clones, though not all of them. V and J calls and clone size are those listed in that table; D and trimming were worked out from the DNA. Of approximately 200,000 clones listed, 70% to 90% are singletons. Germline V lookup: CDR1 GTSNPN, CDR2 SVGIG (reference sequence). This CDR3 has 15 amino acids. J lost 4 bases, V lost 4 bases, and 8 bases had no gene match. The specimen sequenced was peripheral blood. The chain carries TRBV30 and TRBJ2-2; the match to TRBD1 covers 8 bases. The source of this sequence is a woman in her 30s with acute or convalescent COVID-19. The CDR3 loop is CAWTGGLVPTGELFF. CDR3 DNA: TGTGCCTGGACAGGGGGCCTAGTGCCCACCGGGGAGCTGTTTTTT.